Following are 9 T cell receptor beta chains from one sample sequenced in a study of blood T cell repertoires in COVID-19. Produced via immunoSEQ multiplex PCR; TCRdb's table is partial and in-frame only. The sample has 150,000 to 200,000 clones, roughly nine tenths seen once; the top ten hold roughly 7.3%. Sample: PBMCs or T cells enriched from blood (not recorded which). The receptors were sampled from a woman aged 50 to 60 who had recovered from COVID-19.

The rearrangement links TRBV10-2 to TRBJ2-5; the match to TRBD1 covers 9 bases. Trimming removed 10 bases from V and 3 bases from J; junction bases left unmatched: 6. Germline V gene lookup returns CDR1 WSHSY and CDR2 SAAADI. This CDR3 comprises 13 residues. The CDR3 DNA reads as TGCGCCACCGTGGACAGGGGAAAAGAGACCCAGTACTTC. Its protein product is CATVDRGKETQYF.

CDR3 residues: CASSIWLAGGSGELFF. The CDR3 coding sequence is TGTGCCAGTAGTATCTGGCTAGCGGGAGGATCCGGGGAGCTGTTTTTT. This chain uses TRBV19 with TRBJ2-2; 11 bases are a match to TRBD2. Germline assignment: CDR1 LNHDA and CDR2 SQIVND (reference sequence). With V trimmed by 3 bases and J by 6 bases, 6 bases remained unmatched. The length of the CDR3 is 16 residues. Together with reference TRBV19 and TRBJ2-2, the CDR3 gives the full variable domain: DGGITQSPKYLFRKEGQNVTLSCEQNLNHDAMYWYRQDPGQGLRLIYYSQIVNDFQKGDIAEGYSVSREKKESFPLTVTSAQKNPTAFYLCASSIWLAGGSGELFFGEGSRLTVL.

This sequence joins TRBV5-4 and TRBJ2-7, with D perhaps TRBD1 (6 bases). The CDR3 runs 13 residues. Trimming pared 0 bases from V and 6 bases from J, leaving 10 bases between. CDR1 SGHNT and CDR2 YYREEE come from the germline V gene (reference sequence). CDR3 coding DNA: TGTGCCAGCAGCTTGGACAGGGATCGCGAGCAGTACTTC. Translation gives CASSLDRDREQYF.

The chain links TRBV7-2 to TRBJ2-3; 9 nucleotides match TRBD1. Germline lookup yields CDR1 SGHTA and CDR2 FQGNSA. This CDR3 has 14 amino acids. Losses at the gene ends were 6 bases for V and 5 bases for J; bases not matched to a gene: 6. CDR3 sequence: CASRRTGVGDTQYF. The CDR3 DNA sequence: TGTGCCAGCAGACGGACAGGGGTCGGAGATACGCAGTATTTT.

The gene calls are TRBV5-1 and TRBJ1-3; TRBD1 aligns across 7 bases. The CDR3 is 14 residues long. Losses at the gene ends were 4 bases for V and 7 bases for J; bases not matched to a gene: 8. Germline-derived CDR1 and CDR2 are SGHRS and YFSETQ. The CDR3 DNA sequence: TGCGCCAGCAGCCCCCAGGCAGGGGGGAACACCATATATTTT. It encodes CASSPQAGGNTIYF.

This sequence joins TRBV6-5 and TRBJ2-1; D remains unclear. CDR1 is MNHEY, CDR2 SVGAGI, per germline. This CDR3 contains 12 residues. V was cut by 6 bases and J by 9 bases, with 12 bases left in between. The CDR3: CASRLLVGEQFF. The CDR3 DNA is TGTGCCAGCAGGCTCCTAGTGGGTGAGCAGTTCTTC.

The chain uses TRBV13 and TRBJ2-5; the D gene is possibly TRBD1 (5 bases). CDR1 and CDR2 from the germline V gene are PRHDT and FYEKMQ (reference sequence). This CDR3 has 14 amino acids. V was clipped by 5 bases and J by 5 bases, with 15 bases between them. Here the CDR3 DNA reads TGTGCCAGCAGCCCAAGGGCCGCAGGGGAGACCCAGTACTTC. This codes for CASSPRAAGETQYF.

This clone was seen only once. The chain has TRBV30 and TRBJ1-1; D might be TRBD1 (6 bases). Looked up from germline, CDR1 is GTSNPN and CDR2 is SVGIG (reference sequence). The CDR3 sequence is 13 residues long. V shed 0 bases and J shed 4 bases, with 9 bases lying between them. This chain's CDR3 is CAWSVGAGTEAFF. The CDR3 DNA sequence: TGTGCCTGGAGTGTGGGGGCGGGCACTGAAGCTTTCTTT.

The chain recombines TRBV6-1 with TRBJ1-6; 8 bases align to TRBD1. Germline assignment: CDR1 MNHNS and CDR2 SASEGT. V lost 3 bases and J lost 6; bases outside the gene matches: 4. This CDR3 is 15 amino acids long. As DNA, the CDR3 is TGTGCCAGCAGTGACCTGACAGGGGTTAATTCACCCCTCCACTTT. It is translated as CASSDLTGVNSPLHF.